The rows below give T cell receptor beta chains drawn from one sample of a study of regulatory T cells in long-lasting Graves disease. TCRdb reanalysed the multiplex PCR reads using MiXCR and keeps one entry per CDR3 protein. In the table there are about 350,000 distinct CDR3 sequences, about a sixth of which are singletons. These same records also appear under a second study, on T cells in Graves' hyperthyroidism and ophthalmopathy.

The source material was peripheral blood mononuclear cells (PBMCs), sampled at new diagnosis, from a patient treated with antithyroid drugs. The receptor source for this set is a man in his forties with Graves disease. CDR3s include the opening cysteine and the closing phenylalanine or tryptophan. Each record gives: D gene, J gene, clone size, V gene, CDR3 DNA, CDR3 protein. A D gene is named only where the DNA matches it firmly. Expanded clones get a size class; other rows say once, few or many, or leave the size out.

>TRBD1|TRBJ1-2|few|TRBV3-1
TGTGCCAGCAGCCAGGACAGGGGGCGAGGCTACACCTTC
CASSQDRGRGYTF
>.|TRBJ1-6|.|TRBV7-2
TGTGCCAGCAGCTTTACACAGGGAGGTTCACCCCTCCACTTT
CASSFTQGGSPLHF
>TRBD1|TRBJ2-5|.|TRBV20-1
TGCAGTGCTAGGGCTGTGATTGGGTCCGAAGGGACAGTCTACGAGACCCAGTACTTC
CSARAVIGSEGTVYETQYF
>TRBD1|TRBJ2-7|many|TRBV6-1
TGTGCCAGCAGCCCGTACAGGGGCTTCGAGCAGTACTTC
CASSPYRGFEQYF
>TRBD1|TRBJ2-7|.|TRBV6-5
TGTGCCAGCAGTTATGATCCGGGACAGGCCACCTACGAGCAGTACTTC
CASSYDPGQATYEQYF
>.|TRBJ2-7|few|TRBV7-8
TGTGCCAGCAGCCCTACCGGACAGCTCTACGAGCAGTACTTC
CASSPTGQLYEQYF
>.|TRBJ1-2|many|TRBV18
TGTGCCAGCTCACCACCATCCGGCGCCTATGGCTACACCTTC
CASSPPSGAYGYTF
>.|TRBJ2-1|many|TRBV20-1
TGCAGTGCTAGGGCCCCGGGCTCCTTAATGAACAATGAGCAGTTCTTC
CSARAPGSLMNNEQFF
>TRBD1|TRBJ1-1|many|TRBV27
TGTGCCAGCAGTGCCGACCCCGGACAGGGGGCGACTGAAGCTTTCTTT
CASSADPGQGATEAFF
>.|TRBJ2-7|.|TRBV6-1
TGTGCCAGCGGCGGGACCTCCTACGAGCAGTACTTC
CASGGTSYEQYF
>TRBD2|TRBJ2-2|many|TRBV5-1
TGCGCCAGCAGAAGGACTAGTCCGAACACCGGGGAGCTGTTTTTT
CASRRTSPNTGELFF
>.|TRBJ1-5|few|TRBV2
TGTGCCAGCAGTCCTAACCACAGGGTTAGCAATCAGCCCCAGCATTTT
CASSPNHRVSNQPQHF
>.|TRBJ2-3|.|TRBV7-2
TGTGCCAGCAGCTTAGATCTGGCTAGCACAGATACGCAGTATTTT
CASSLDLASTDTQYF
>.|TRBJ2-5|many|TRBV24-1
TGTGCCACCAGTGATTTGGAGACCCAGTACTTC
CATSDLETQYF
>.|TRBJ1-4|many|TRBV18
TGTGCCAGCTCACCAGGGACATGGGTTGAAAAACTGTTTTTT
CASSPGTWVEKLFF
>.|TRBJ2-3|many|TRBV7-6
TGTGCCAGCAGCCCACAACGGGGTACGCAGTATTTT
CASSPQRGTQYF
>TRBD1|TRBJ1-6|many|TRBV5-6
TGTGCCAGCACCGACGGGACAGGGCTCGGATATAATTCACCCCTCCACTTT
CASTDGTGLGYNSPLHF
>TRBD1|TRBJ1-6|.|TRBV12-3/TRBV12-4
TGTGCCAGCAGTAACCGGGACAGTCTTTATTCACCCCTCCACTTT
CASSNRDSLYSPLHF
>.|TRBJ2-5|few|TRBV4-1
TGCGCCAGCAGCACGGGTTGGGACCAAGAGACCCAGTACTTC
CASSTGWDQETQYF
>.|TRBJ2-3|many|TRBV3-1
TGTGCCAGCAGCCAGGGACTCCCGAGCACAGATACGCAGTATTTT
CASSQGLPSTDTQYF
>.|TRBJ2-2|many|TRBV4-2
TGTGCCAGCAGCCAAGATTTAGGGACCACCGGGGAGCTGTTTTTT
CASSQDLGTTGELFF
>TRBD1|TRBJ1-2|many|TRBV28
TGTGCCACCAGGACAGGGGAGGCCTATGGCTACACCTTC
CATRTGEAYGYTF
>.|TRBJ2-2|many|TRBV20-1
TGCAGTGCTAGAGTGTCAGAGAACACCGGGGAGCTGTTTTTT
CSARVSENTGELFF
>TRBD1|TRBJ1-2|.|TRBV2
TGTGCCAGCAGACAGGGGGGAAACTATGGCTACACCTTC
CASRQGGNYGYTF
>TRBD1|TRBJ2-7|many|TRBV28
TGTGCCAGCAGATTGCAGGGGGCCTACGAGCAGTACTTC
CASRLQGAYEQYF
>.|TRBJ1-4|.|TRBV6-1
TGTGCCAGCAGCCCGACAGCGGGTGGTGAAAAACTGTTTTTT
CASSPTAGGEKLFF
>.|TRBJ2-5|.|TRBV19
TGTGCCAGTAGTAAAGTTCTAGGGGCAGAGACCCAGTACTTC
CASSKVLGAETQYF
>.|TRBJ1-1|many|TRBV11-3
TGTGCCAGCCGGACAAGGAACACTGAAGCTTTCTTT
CASRTRNTEAFF
>.|TRBJ1-5|many|TRBV2
TGTGCCAGCACGGAAGCAAATAGCAATCAGCCCCAGCATTTT
CASTEANSNQPQHF
>TRBD2|TRBJ2-5|many|TRBV12-3/TRBV12-4
TGTGCCAGCACCCTAATCCGGACTAGCGGGGGGGGTGGGCAAGAGACCCAGTACTTC
CASTLIRTSGGGGQETQYF
>TRBD2|TRBJ2-3|.|TRBV29-1
TGCAGCGTTGAATCAGGGACTAGCGGGGGGGCCAGAGATACGCAGTATTTT
CSVESGTSGGARDTQYF
>.|TRBJ1-4|.|TRBV28
TGTGCCAGCAGTTCAGGGTTGGAAACTAATGAAAAACTGTTTTTT
CASSSGLETNEKLFF
>.|TRBJ1-6|.|TRBV25-1
TGTGCCAGCAGTGACTTCAGGGACAATTCACCCCTCCACTTT
CASSDFRDNSPLHF
>.|TRBJ2-7|few|TRBV5-1
TGCGCCAGCAGCTGGTTGCCCGACAGGCTCTCCTACGAGCAGTACTTC
CASSWLPDRLSYEQYF
>.|TRBJ2-7|many|TRBV2
TGTGCCAGTACGGGACCCAGGAGCTCCTACGAGCAGTACTTC
CASTGPRSSYEQYF
>TRBD1|TRBJ2-7|many|TRBV7-6
TGTGCCAGCAGCTTAGTTGGACAGGGGGGCTACGAGCAGTACTTC
CASSLVGQGGYEQYF
>TRBD1|TRBJ2-1|few|TRBV19
TGTGCCAGTCGACAGGGGGCAGTAAATGAGCAGTTCTTC
CASRQGAVNEQFF
>TRBD1|TRBJ2-5|many|TRBV29-1
TGCAGCGTTGAACGACAGGGTCGGGAGACCCAGTACTTC
CSVERQGRETQYF
>TRBD2|TRBJ2-5|.|TRBV4-2
TGTGCCAGCAGCGGACGTAGCGGGGGGACGCAAGAGACCCAGTACTTC
CASSGRSGGTQETQYF
>.|TRBJ1-5|.|TRBV19
TGTGCCAGTAGCCGACTTGGACAGTATAGCAATCAGCCCCAGCATTTT
CASSRLGQYSNQPQHF
>.|TRBJ2-2|.|TRBV2
TGTGCCAGCACCCCCGCCGACCCCACCGGGGAGCTGTTTTTT
CASTPADPTGELFF
>TRBD1|TRBJ1-2|.|TRBV15
TGTGCCACCAGCAGAGCCCGGACAGGGTTCTTTTATGGCTACACCTTC
CATSRARTGFFYGYTF
>.|TRBJ1-1|many|TRBV2
TGTGCCAGCAGTCAGCAGGCCCTGAACACTGAAGCTTTCTTT
CASSQQALNTEAFF